This passage covers 6 T cell receptor beta chains from one sample sequenced in a study of identical twins. A single record per CDR3 protein comes from TCRdb applying MiXCR to the 5' RACE reads. The sample has 1,800,000 or so distinct CDR3 sequences; less than 35% are singletons. Sequenced input: cord blood. These receptors all come from a newborn girl in good health.

The chain couples TRBV18 to TRBJ1-6; perhaps TRBD1 as D (6 bases). The CDR3 spans 14 residues. In germline, CDR1 is KGHSH, CDR2 LQKENI. V was pared by 3 bases and J by 8 bases, with 11 bases between. The CDR3 reads CASSPSRGDSPLHF. As DNA, the CDR3 is TGTGCCAGCTCACCGAGCAGGGGTGATTCACCCCTCCACTTT.

The chain links TRBV20-1 to TRBJ2-7; 13 bases align to TRBD2. Trimming cost V 5 bases and J 2 bases; bases outside gene matches: 12. This CDR3 has 17 residues. Germline values: CDR1 DFQATT, CDR2 SNEGSKA (reference sequence). CDR3 nucleotide sequence: TGCAGTGCTGCCCCGGGACTAGCGGGGCGACTTCCCTACGAGCAGTACTTC. This gives the protein CSAAPGLAGRLPYEQYF.

This clonotype was seen a handful of times. This chain connects TRBV29-1 to TRBJ1-2; D unclear. This CDR3 has 13 residues. The germline CDR1 and CDR2 sequences are SQVTM and ANQGSEA. V lost 3 bases and J lost 1, with 9 bases in between. This CDR3 reads CSVEVLLNYGYTF. In nucleotides, the CDR3 is TGCAGCGTTGAGGTCTTGCTTAACTATGGCTACACCTTC.

This clonotype was counted only a few times. The V and J genes are TRBV20-1 and TRBJ2-1; D is uncertain. V lost 1 base and J lost 3, with 13 bases in between. The CDR3 loop spans 15 amino acids. CDR1 and CDR2 from the germline V gene are DFQATT and SNEGSKA (reference sequence). In nucleotides, the CDR3 is TGCAGTGCTAGAGCGGCCCCGGGTCTCTACAATGAGCAGTTCTTC. It is translated as CSARAAPGLYNEQFF.

This clonotype was seen only a few times. The chain joins TRBV9 to TRBJ2-1; D may be TRBD2 (7 bases). V shed 1 base and J shed 4 bases, with 12 bases lying between them. Germline CDR1 reads SGDLS; CDR2 reads YYNGEE. CDR3 length: 15 residues. The CDR3 spells CASSVRGARYNEQFF. CDR3 sequence (DNA): TGTGCCAGCAGCGTACGGGGGGCTAGATACAATGAGCAGTTCTTC.

DNA of the CDR3: TGTGCCAGCAGTCGAACCCGGACAGGGGGGTACTACGAGCAGTACTTC. Translated: CASSRTRTGGYYEQYF. The chain couples TRBV28 to TRBJ2-7, with 10 bases aligning to TRBD1. After removal of 5 bases from V and 3 bases from J, the junction contained 10 bases not matched to a gene. The CDR3 extends over 16 amino acids. Germline values: CDR1 MDHEN, CDR2 SYDVKM.